A single TCR beta chain is shown here with its context. Its antigen is currently unknown. The germline gene is not matched at one end of the junction; a read error may be the cause. The CDR3 loop spans 16 amino acids. Germline-derived CDR1 and CDR2 are MNHEY and SVGEGT. This sample's RNA came from whole unsorted tissue. The sample originates from a study of tumor and adjacent non-tumor tissue in lung cancer. Findings and caveats of the study: Patients with more diverse tumor TCRs had worse survival. Tumor repertoires had a smaller top 100 clone share than normal lung. Tumor tissue had significantly higher TCR diversity than normal lung.

The library came from three nested PCR rounds adapted from ARM-PCR protocols. In TCRdb, the multiplex PCR reads were re-called with MiXCR into one record per CDR3 protein. The sample includes roughly 200,000 distinct CDR3 sequences, approximately 74% of them seen just once. This chain connects TRBV6-2 or TRBV6-3 to TRBJ1-5, with 9 bases that match TRBD1. The receptor was derived from a man in his 60s with non-small cell lung cancer. Sequencing was done on a sample of lung tumor tissue. The CDR3 reads CASSYGTGYSNRPQHF. The CDR3 DNA reads TGTGCCAGCAGTTACGGGACAGGGTATAGCAATCGGCCCCAGCATTTT.